The clone carrying this T cell receptor beta chain was seen only a few times. Its antigen remains unknown. This sample is part of a study of cytomegalovirus exposure and HLA in healthy donors. Broader study findings: Most TCR beta V segments were productive about 87% or about 30% of the time in an earlier analysis. In a later analysis, the majority of CMV-associated beta chains seemingly showed HLA restriction. In vitro data verified a few CMV-associated chains as specific for CMV antigens.

This PCR relied on a set of 60 Vbeta primers and 13 Jbeta primers. Libraries were prepared by immunoSEQ multiplex PCR; TCRdb keeps only in-frame clonotypes and omits some of them. The repertoire has roughly 78,000 clones, approximately 70% of them found once; the top ten carry about 22%. The sample consisted of PBMCs. The clonotype originates from a man between 40 and 49 years old in good health and CMV-seropositive.

CDR3 sequence reads: CASSMPGERQYF. The CDR3 DNA follows: TGTGCCAGTAGTATGCCTGGGGAGAGGCAGTATTTT. The gene calls are TRBV19 and TRBJ2-3, with D perhaps matching TRBD2 (5 bases). V was pared by 3 bases and J by 11 bases, with 12 bases between. The V gene's germline CDR1 is LNHDA and CDR2 SQIVND (reference sequence). CDR3 size: 12 residues.